The sequence of this T cell receptor beta chain was determined in a study of blood T cell repertoires in COVID-19. As handled by the study authors: Cell counts per sample came from amplifying reference gene primers. Sequenced by immunoSEQ multiplex PCR; TCRdb stores in-frame clones only, minus some. V and J calls plus clone size are reproduced from that table; the DNA served to infer D and trimming. This table has about 220,000 clones, around 84% appearing once. Participants reported their clinical history, and cohort assignment relied on those reports. Source material: PBMCs or T cells enriched from blood (not recorded which). This TCR came from a woman aged 35 to 49 who had recovered from COVID-19.

The CDR3 DNA is TGCGCCAGCAGCGTTAGCGGGAGGAGCTACGAGCAGTACTTC. Translating gives CASSVSGRSYEQYF. The rearrangement uses TRBV5-1 and TRBJ2-7; TRBD2 aligns across 10 bases. This CDR3 has 14 residues. Germline loops: CDR1 SGHRS, CDR2 YFSETQ. V was pared by 4 bases and J by 3 bases, with 4 bases of the junction left unmatched.